This TCR beta chain was recorded in a study of blood T cell repertoires in COVID-19. Study-level background: From the United States, Italy and Spain came samples of acute and convalescent COVID-19. From T cells, B-cell-depleted T cells, or PBMCs came the material, which was cDNA or gDNA.

Authors' methods: Amplification of reference gene primers provided the estimated nucleated cell counts. The table came from immunoSEQ multiplex PCR; TCRdb's copy has only in-frame clones and leaves some out. V and J calls and clone size are as listed in that table; D and trimming were resolved from the DNA. In the table there are about 320,000 clones, approximately 85% of which are singletons. Sequencing used peripheral blood. The TCR was taken from a human donor in a cohort sampled during active COVID-19.

The CDR3 nucleotides are TGTGCCAGCAGAGTTTGGCAGGGGTCCTACAATGAGCAGTTCTTC. Translated: CASRVWQGSYNEQFF. The chain couples TRBV5-5 to TRBJ2-1; tentative D call: TRBD1 (6 bases). The CDR3 contains 15 residues. Germline V CDR1 and CDR2: SGHKS, YYEKEE (reference sequence). Trimming took off 5 bases at V and 1 base at J, with 13 bases between the two ends.